The clone carrying this T cell receptor (beta chain) has at least ten counts. Its cognate antigen is unknown. Researchers amplified the TCR beta CDR3 regions from RNA transcripts. Initially, a first-round RT-PCR of the TCR CDR3 employed the HTBI primer set. TCRdb itself ran the multiplex PCR reads through MiXCR, one entry per CDR3 protein. Of more than 500,000 distinct CDR3 sequences in the sample, about 16% were seen once. This record belongs to a study of T cells in Graves' hyperthyroidism and ophthalmopathy. Findings and caveats of the study: In blood, most of the thyroid clonotypes expanded above 0.001 were also present. The authors' 13 V-J model separated ophthalmopathy from stable hyperthyroidism.

The V and J ends lost 4 bases and 10 bases, in that order; junction bases with no gene match: 22. Germline CDR1 and CDR2: LGHDT and YNNKEL (reference sequence). This CDR3 has 18 amino acids. Uncontrolled infection, other autoimmune disease, pregnancy or lactation barred patients from enrollment. PBMCs were obtained from approximately 9.2 ml fresh peripheral blood. The chain recombines TRBV3-1 with TRBJ2-3, with 8 positions matching TRBD2. The sequence was collected from a woman aged 25 to 39 with Graves' ophthalmopathy. Material: blood. In nucleotides, the CDR3 is TGTGCCAGCAGCCTCCCACGTGGGGCCAGCGGGAGACCGAGTCCGCAGTATTTT. Its protein product is CASSLPRGASGRPSPQYF.